The 22 T cell receptor beta chains below come from one sample, sequenced in a study of shared clonotypes between healthy human individuals. The method was immunoSEQ multiplex PCR; TCRdb's version includes in-frame clones alone and lacks a portion of them. Of 550,000 to 600,000 clones in the sample, nearly 98% were seen once. CD45RO-negative, CCR7-selected cells formed the naive CD8 fraction, which excluded terminally differentiated effector memory CD45RA+ cells. Sample: naive CD8+ T cells sorted from blood. Receptors originate from a man aged 25 to 40 in good health.

Details on this clone: Distinct nucleotide sequences in the sample also encode this CDR3. The chain links TRBV7-9 to TRBJ1-5; D not certain. Germline lookup yields CDR1 SEHNR and CDR2 FQNEAQ (reference sequence). This CDR3 region has 14 residues. V was pared by 1 base and J by 4 bases, with 8 bases between. CDR3 residues: CASSLGPSNQPQHF. The CDR3 DNA follows: TGTGCCAGCAGCTTAGGGCCGAGTAATCAGCCCCAGCATTTT.

The rearrangement joins TRBV15 to TRBJ2-1; tentative D call: TRBD2 (6 bases). Germline CDR1 LNHNV, CDR2 YYDKDF (reference sequence). CDR3 length: 14 amino acids. Trimming removed 4 bases from V and 4 bases from J, with 11 bases in between. The CDR3 DNA sequence: TGTGCCACCAGCACGGGAGACGGGTACAATGAGCAGTTCTTC. Its translation: CATSTGDGYNEQFF.

This rearrangement joins TRBV11-2 to TRBJ2-7, with 14 bases matching TRBD2. The CDR3 covers 17 residues. CDR1 SGHAT and CDR2 FQNNGV come from the germline V gene. The V and J ends lost 4 bases and 7 bases, in that order; junction bases with no gene match: 12. Here the CDR3 reads CASSSSSGTSGSYEQYF. CDR3 DNA: TGTGCCAGCAGCTCCTCCTCCGGGACTAGCGGGAGTTATGAGCAGTACTTC. Variable domain in full (rest from reference TRBV11-2 and TRBJ2-7): EAGVAQSPRYKIIEKRQSVAFWCNPISGHATLYWYQQILGQGPKLLIQFQNNGVVDDSQLPKDRFSAERLKGVDSTLKIQPAKLEDSAVYLCASSSSSGTSGSYEQYFGPGTRLTVT.

This clone appeared once. V is TRBV2 and J is TRBJ2-5, with 8 bases fitting TRBD2. Unmatched junction bases numbered 9, after V lost 6 bases and J lost 3 bases. Germline V CDR1 and CDR2: SNHLY, FYNNEI. The CDR3 runs 15 residues. CDR3 region: CASRMGGGPEETQYF. In DNA form, the CDR3 reads TGTGCCAGCAGGATGGGCGGGGGGCCCGAAGAGACCCAGTACTTC.

J is TRBJ2-7 and V is TRBV4-2; 10 bases map to TRBD2. The length of the CDR3 is 21 residues. Germline V gene lookup returns CDR1 LGHNA and CDR2 YNFKEQ. After removal of 1 base from V and 7 bases from J, the junction contained 25 bases not matched to a gene. The CDR3 coding sequence is TGTGCCAGCAGCCAAGTATCGGTAAGCGGGACTAGCGCTAAACCTCGGGAGGAGCAGTACTTC. Translated, it gives CASSQVSVSGTSAKPREEQYF.

The V and J genes are TRBV5-1 and TRBJ2-3, with D possibly matching TRBD2 (6 bases). Trimming took off 5 bases at V and 0 bases at J, with 16 bases between the two ends. The CDR3 has 16 residues. Germline-derived CDR1 and CDR2 are SGHRS and YFSETQ. CDR3 residues: CASRYAGPPSTDTQYF. The CDR3 region has the DNA TGCGCCAGCAGATATGCGGGACCCCCAAGCACAGATACGCAGTATTTT.

The rearrangement joins TRBV29-1 to TRBJ2-1; no definite D call. CDR3 length: 12 residues. The ends were cut back, 3 bases at V and 10 bases at J, with 13 bases in the middle. Looked up from germline, CDR1 is SQVTM and CDR2 is ANQGSEA. The CDR3 region is CSVDVGNWEQFF. In nucleotides, the CDR3 is TGCAGCGTTGATGTGGGTAATTGGGAGCAGTTCTTC.

The chain employs TRBV7-8 and TRBJ2-7; unclear D gene. Trimming took off 3 bases at V and 3 bases at J, with 3 bases between the two ends. The CDR3 is 11 amino acids. Germline CDR1 SGHVS, CDR2 FQNEAQ. This CDR3 is CASSFNYEQYF. The CDR3, as DNA: TGTGCCAGCAGCTTCAACTACGAGCAGTACTTC.

The V and J genes are TRBV2 and TRBJ2-7; D tentatively reads TRBD1 or TRBD2 (5 bases each). The germline V gene encodes CDR1 SNHLY and CDR2 FYNNEI. The CDR3 totals 12 residues. V was shortened by 8 bases and J by 6 bases, with 14 bases between the two germline ends. This CDR3 reads CASLRGHGEQYF. The CDR3 DNA reads as TGTGCCAGCTTACGGGGCCACGGCGAGCAGTACTTC.

The J gene is TRBJ1-2, the V gene TRBV27; no clear D. Trimming took off 3 bases at V and 4 bases at J, with 9 bases between the two ends. CDR1 is MNHEY and CDR2 is SMNVEV in the germline V gene (reference sequence). The CDR3 length is 13 residues. DNA for the CDR3: TGTGCCAGCAGTTTGGGATCTTCCTATGGCTACACCTTC. This encodes CASSLGSSYGYTF.

This clone was seen once. The chain employs TRBV27 and TRBJ2-1; perhaps TRBD1 as D (5 bases). Germline CDR1 reads MNHEY; CDR2 reads SMNVEV (reference sequence). V lost 4 bases and J 6 bases, leaving 13 bases between the germline ends. The CDR3 is 14 amino acids. The CDR3 region has the DNA TGTGCCAGCAGTTCCAGGGTGAGTGGCAATGAGCAGTTCTTC. This gives the protein CASSSRVSGNEQFF.

V is TRBV6-6 and J is TRBJ2-5; 7 nucleotides line up with TRBD1. The ends lost 2 bases at V and 0 bases at J; junction bases unmatched: 6. The CDR3 runs to 16 residues. The germline V gene has CDR1 MNHNY and CDR2 SVGAGI (reference sequence). The CDR3, as DNA: TGTGCCAGCAGTTACCGTTGGGACAGTAACCAAGAGACCCAGTACTTC. This codes for CASSYRWDSNQETQYF.

This chain uses TRBV2 with TRBJ2-2; the match to TRBD2 covers 8 bases. The trim removed 10 bases at V and 1 base at J, leaving 5 bases unmatched. This CDR3 has 14 residues. Germline lookup yields CDR1 SNHLY and CDR2 FYNNEI. CDR3 in DNA: TGTGCCATTCCGGGACTAGGGAACACCGGGGAGCTGTTTTTT. It encodes CAIPGLGNTGELFF.

This clone was detected only once. The V call is TRBV9, the J call TRBJ1-4; tentatively, D is TRBD1 (5 bases). Germline V lookup: CDR1 SGDLS, CDR2 YYNGEE. The CDR3 totals 14 residues. Trimming left V 0 bases short and J 6 bases short, with 9 bases between. The DNA for the CDR3 is TGTGCCAGCAGCGTAGACGGGGGTCATGAAAAACTGTTTTTT. Encoded protein: CASSVDGGHEKLFF.

The rearrangement joins TRBV9 to TRBJ1-2, with D tentatively TRBD1 (5 bases). CDR1 is SGDLS, CDR2 YYNGEE, per germline. The CDR3 runs 17 residues. V was pared by 3 bases and J by 4 bases, with 22 bases between. CDR3 loop: CASSGDPGHRGFYGYTF. The CDR3 bases are TGTGCCAGCAGCGGAGACCCTGGACATCGAGGGTTCTATGGCTACACCTTC.

This chain links TRBV4-1 with TRBJ2-1, with a tentative D call TRBD2 (6 bases). This CDR3 is built from 16 residues. The germline V gene has CDR1 MGHRA and CDR2 YSYEKL. The V end was cut by 1 base, the J end by 2 bases, with 12 bases between. The CDR3 DNA is TGCGCCAGCAGCCAAGTTGGGACTGGCGCCTACAATGAGCAGTTCTTC. Its protein is CASSQVGTGAYNEQFF.

The chain carries TRBV7-9 and TRBJ1-4; D unclear. The V end was cut by 5 bases, the J end by 8 bases, with 15 bases between. Looked up from germline, CDR1 is SEHNR and CDR2 is FQNEAQ (reference sequence). This CDR3 comprises 14 residues. CDR3 residues: CASSRDHSGEKLFF. Written as DNA, the CDR3 is TGTGCCAGCAGCCGCGACCACTCGGGAGAAAAACTGTTTTTT.

This chain links TRBV28 with TRBJ1-1; tentative D call: TRBD1 (5 bases). The CDR3 consists of 13 residues. Trimming took 2 bases from V and 3 from J, leaving 7 bases between them. Germline CDR1 is MDHEN and CDR2 is SYDVKM. The CDR3: CASSLPGDTEAFF. CDR3 coding DNA: TGTGCCAGCAGTTTACCGGGGGACACTGAAGCTTTCTTT.

The rearrangement joins TRBV12-5 to TRBJ1-1; possibly TRBD1 for D (6 bases). Per germline, CDR1 LGHNT and CDR2 FRNRAP. Trimming shortened V by 7 bases and J by 4 bases, and 10 bases separated the two germline ends. The CDR3 sequence is 12 residues long. The CDR3 loop reads CASAETGTEAFF. Here the CDR3 DNA reads TGTGCTAGTGCTGAGACAGGCACTGAAGCTTTCTTT.

The rearrangement links TRBV11-2 to TRBJ1-1, with 7 bases matching TRBD1. The J segment lost 2 bases and the V segment lost 4 bases, leaving 13 bases of the junction unmatched. Germline-derived CDR1 and CDR2 are SGHAT and FQNNGV. The CDR3 totals 17 residues. CDR3 bases: TGTGCCAGCAGCTCAGGTCTATGGGGACAGCATAACACTGAAGCTTTCTTT. Protein sequence: CASSSGLWGQHNTEAFF.

The chain links TRBV7-4 to TRBJ1-2, with 9 positions matching TRBD1. CDR3 length: 14 residues. Trimming took 4 bases from V and 8 from J; bases not matched to a gene: 8. Per germline, CDR1 SGHVT and CDR2 SQSDAQ. CDR3 bases: TGTGCCAGCAGCTCCCCGGGACAGGGAAACGGCTACACCTTC. Translation gives CASSSPGQGNGYTF. Together with reference TRBV7-4 and TRBJ1-2, the CDR3 gives the full variable domain: GAGVSQSPRYKVAKRGRDVALRCDSISGHVTLYWYRQTLGQGSEVLTYSQSDAQRDKSGRPSGRFSAERPERSVSTLKIQRTEQGDSAVYLCASSSPGQGNGYTFGSGTRLTVV.

The V and J genes are TRBV5-1 and TRBJ2-2, with TRBD1 matching 9 bases. The CDR3 totals 18 residues. Germline CDR1 is SGHRS and CDR2 is YFSETQ. The V gene end was trimmed by 4 bases and the J gene end by 4 bases; junction bases not matched to a gene: 14. The CDR3 nucleotides read TGCGCCAGCAGCCCTAGTCCCGGGACAGGGTTGGGCACCGGGGAGCTGTTTTTT. Amino acids: CASSPSPGTGLGTGELFF. The full variable domain, with the rest looked up from reference TRBV5-1 and TRBJ2-2, is KAGVTQTPRYLIKTRGQQVTLSCSPISGHRSVSWYQQTPGQGLQFLFEYFSETQRNKGNFPGRFSGRQFSNSRSEMNVSTLELGDSALYLCASSPSPGTGLGTGELFFGEGSRLTVL.